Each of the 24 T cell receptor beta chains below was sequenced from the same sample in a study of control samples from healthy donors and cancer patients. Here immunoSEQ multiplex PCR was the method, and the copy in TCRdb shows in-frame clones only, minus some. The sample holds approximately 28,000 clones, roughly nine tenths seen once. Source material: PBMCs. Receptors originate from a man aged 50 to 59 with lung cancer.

The CDR3 protein is CAWSPIDRGRGAFF. The CDR3 DNA sequence: TGTGCCTGGAGTCCCATCGACAGGGGGCGGGGTGCTTTCTTT. The chain is built from TRBV30 and TRBJ1-1; 10 positions match TRBD1. The germline CDR1 and CDR2 sequences are GTSNPN and SVGIG (reference sequence). V shed 2 bases and J 11 bases; nucleotides not matched to a gene: 11. The CDR3 extends over 14 amino acids.

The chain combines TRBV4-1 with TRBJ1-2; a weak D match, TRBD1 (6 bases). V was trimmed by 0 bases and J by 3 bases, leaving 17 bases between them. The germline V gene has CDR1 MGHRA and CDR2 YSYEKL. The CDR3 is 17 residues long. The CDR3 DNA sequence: TGCGCCAGCAGCCAAGACACAGGGACCGGCCTCCACTATGGCTACACCTTC. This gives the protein CASSQDTGTGLHYGYTF.

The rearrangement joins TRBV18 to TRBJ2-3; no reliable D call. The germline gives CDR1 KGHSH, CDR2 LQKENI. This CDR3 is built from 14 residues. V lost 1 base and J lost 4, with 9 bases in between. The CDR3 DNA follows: TGTGCCAGCTCACCACGCATTCGAGCAGATACGCAGTATTTT. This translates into CASSPRIRADTQYF.

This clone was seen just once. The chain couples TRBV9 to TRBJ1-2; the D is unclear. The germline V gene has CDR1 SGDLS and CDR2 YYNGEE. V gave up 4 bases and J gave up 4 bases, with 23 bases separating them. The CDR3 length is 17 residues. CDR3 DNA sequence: TGTGCCAGCAGCCCAGTATGGTCCGGGATCAAAAGCTATGGCTACACCTTC. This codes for CASSPVWSGIKSYGYTF.

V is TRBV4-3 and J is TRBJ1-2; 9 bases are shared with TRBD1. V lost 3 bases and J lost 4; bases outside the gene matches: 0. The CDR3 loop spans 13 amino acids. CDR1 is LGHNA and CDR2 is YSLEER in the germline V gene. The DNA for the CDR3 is TGCGCCAGCAGCCAGACAGGGGGCTATGGCTACACCTTC. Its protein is CASSQTGGYGYTF.

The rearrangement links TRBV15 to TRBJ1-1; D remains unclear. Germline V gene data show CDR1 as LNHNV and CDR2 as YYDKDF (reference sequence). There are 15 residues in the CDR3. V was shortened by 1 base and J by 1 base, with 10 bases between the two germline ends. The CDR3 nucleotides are TGTGCCACCAGCAGAGGGAGCACAGCGAACACTGAAGCTTTCTTT. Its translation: CATSRGSTANTEAFF.

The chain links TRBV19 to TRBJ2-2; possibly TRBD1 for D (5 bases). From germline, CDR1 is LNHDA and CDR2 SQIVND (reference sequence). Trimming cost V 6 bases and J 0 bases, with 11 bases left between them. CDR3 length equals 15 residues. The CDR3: CASRVGRANTGELFF. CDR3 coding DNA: TGTGCCAGTAGGGTCGGCAGGGCGAACACCGGGGAGCTGTTTTTT.

The CDR3 DNA follows: TGTGCCAGCAGCTTAAAGGGAAATAAGTGGGAGACCCAGTACTTC. Translating it yields CASSLKGNKWETQYF. V and J are TRBV7-3 and TRBJ2-5; D is unresolved. The ends were cut back, 1 base at V and 5 bases at J, with 14 bases in the middle. CDR3 length: 15 residues. The V gene's germline CDR1 is SGHTA and CDR2 FQGTGA.

For the CDR3, the DNA is TGTGCCAGCAGCCTGACGGGACAGTCCAATTCACCCCTCCACTTT. Translating it yields CASSLTGQSNSPLHF. The chain couples TRBV9 to TRBJ1-6, with 7 bases that match TRBD1. The CDR3 is 15 residues long. In germline, CDR1 is SGDLS, CDR2 YYNGEE. The junction had 8 bases not matched to a gene; V was cut back by 4 bases and J by 7 bases.

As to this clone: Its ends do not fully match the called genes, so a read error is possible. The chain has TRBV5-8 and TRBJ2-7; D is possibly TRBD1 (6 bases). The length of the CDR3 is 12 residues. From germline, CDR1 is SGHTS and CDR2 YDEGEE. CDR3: CASSLVGAPVLF. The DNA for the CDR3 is TGTGCCAGCAGCTTGGTGGGGGCCCCGGTGCTTTTC. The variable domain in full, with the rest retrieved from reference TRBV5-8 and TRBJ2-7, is EAGVTQSPTHLIKTRGQQATLRCSPISGHTSVYWYQQALGLGLQFLLWYDEGEERNRGNFPPRFSGRQFPNYSSELNVNALELEDSALYLCASSLVGAPVLFGPGTRLTVT.

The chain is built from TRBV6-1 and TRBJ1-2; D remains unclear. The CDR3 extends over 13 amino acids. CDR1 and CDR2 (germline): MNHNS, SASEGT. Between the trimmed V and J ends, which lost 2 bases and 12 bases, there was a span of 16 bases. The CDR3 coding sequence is TGTGCCAGCAGTGAATCGACTCCCACTCAAAACACCTTC. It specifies CASSESTPTQNTF.

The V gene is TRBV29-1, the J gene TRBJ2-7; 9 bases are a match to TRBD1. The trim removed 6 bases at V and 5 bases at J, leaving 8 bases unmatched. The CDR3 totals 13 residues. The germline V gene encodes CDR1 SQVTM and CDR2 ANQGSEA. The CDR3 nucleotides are TGCAGCGTGAATCCGGGACAGGGAGACGAGCAGTACTTC. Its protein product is CSVNPGQGDEQYF.

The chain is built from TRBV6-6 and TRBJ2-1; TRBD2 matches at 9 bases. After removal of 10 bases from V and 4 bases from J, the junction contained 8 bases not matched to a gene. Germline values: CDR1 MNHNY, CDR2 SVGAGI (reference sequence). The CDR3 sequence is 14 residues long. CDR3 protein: CATELAGTYNEQFF. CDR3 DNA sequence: TGTGCCACCGAACTAGCGGGCACATACAATGAGCAGTTCTTC.

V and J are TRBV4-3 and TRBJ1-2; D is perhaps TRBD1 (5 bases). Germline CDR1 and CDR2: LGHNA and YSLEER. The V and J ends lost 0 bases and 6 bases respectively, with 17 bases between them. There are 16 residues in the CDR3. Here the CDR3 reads CASSQDLGPGSDGYTF. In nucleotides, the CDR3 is TGCGCCAGCAGCCAAGATCTCGGACCAGGGAGCGATGGCTACACCTTC.

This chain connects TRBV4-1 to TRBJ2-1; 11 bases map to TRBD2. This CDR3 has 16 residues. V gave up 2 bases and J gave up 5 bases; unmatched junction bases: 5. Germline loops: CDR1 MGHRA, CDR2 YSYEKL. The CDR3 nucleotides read TGCGCCAGCAGCCAATCACCGACTAGCGGGAACAATGAGCAGTTCTTC. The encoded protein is CASSQSPTSGNNEQFF.

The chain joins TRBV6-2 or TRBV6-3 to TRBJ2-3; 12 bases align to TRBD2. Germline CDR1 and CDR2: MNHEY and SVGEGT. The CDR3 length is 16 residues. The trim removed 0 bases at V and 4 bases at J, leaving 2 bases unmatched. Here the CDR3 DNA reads TGTGCCAGCAGTTACTCCGGACTAGCGGGGTCAGATACGCAGTATTTT. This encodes CASSYSGLAGSDTQYF.

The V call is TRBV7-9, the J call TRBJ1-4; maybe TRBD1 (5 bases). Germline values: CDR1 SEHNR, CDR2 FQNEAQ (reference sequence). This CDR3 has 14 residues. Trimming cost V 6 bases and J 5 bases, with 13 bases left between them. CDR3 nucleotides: TGTGCCAGCAGTTCCACTGGGGGGAATGAAAAACTGTTTTTT. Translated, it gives CASSSTGGNEKLFF.

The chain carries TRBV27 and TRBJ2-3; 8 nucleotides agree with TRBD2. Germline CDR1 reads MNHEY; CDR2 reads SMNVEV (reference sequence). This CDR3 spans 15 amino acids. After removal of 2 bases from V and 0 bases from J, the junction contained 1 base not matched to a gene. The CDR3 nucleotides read TGTGCCAGCAGTTTAGCGGGGGGTAGCACAGATACGCAGTATTTT. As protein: CASSLAGGSTDTQYF.

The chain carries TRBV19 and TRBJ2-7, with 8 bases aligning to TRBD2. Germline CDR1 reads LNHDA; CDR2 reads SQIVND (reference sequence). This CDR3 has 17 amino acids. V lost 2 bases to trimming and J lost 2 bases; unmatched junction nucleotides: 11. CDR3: CASSISSTGRGTYEQYF. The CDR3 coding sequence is TGTGCCAGTAGTATATCCTCGACCGGGAGGGGGACCTACGAGCAGTACTTC.

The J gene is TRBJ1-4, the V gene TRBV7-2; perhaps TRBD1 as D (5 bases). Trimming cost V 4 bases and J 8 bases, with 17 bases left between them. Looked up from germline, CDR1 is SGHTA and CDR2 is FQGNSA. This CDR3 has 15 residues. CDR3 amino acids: CASSWDEGGFEKLFF. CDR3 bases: TGTGCCAGCAGCTGGGACGAGGGAGGGTTCGAAAAACTGTTTTTT.

CDR3 in amino acids: CASSVTGRSYEQYF. CDR3 coding DNA: TGTGCCAGTAGCGTGACGGGTCGCTCCTACGAGCAGTACTTC. This chain links TRBV19 with TRBJ2-7; D is unresolved. The CDR3 covers 14 residues. CDR1 is LNHDA and CDR2 is SQIVND in the germline V gene (reference sequence). The V end lost 6 bases, the J end lost 0 bases, and 12 bases lay between the germline ends.

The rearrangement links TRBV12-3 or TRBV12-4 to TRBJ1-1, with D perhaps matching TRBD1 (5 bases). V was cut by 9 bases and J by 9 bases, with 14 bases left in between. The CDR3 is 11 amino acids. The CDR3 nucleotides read TGTGCCAGTTGGGACGGGGGAAAAGCTTTCTTT. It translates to CASWDGGKAFF.

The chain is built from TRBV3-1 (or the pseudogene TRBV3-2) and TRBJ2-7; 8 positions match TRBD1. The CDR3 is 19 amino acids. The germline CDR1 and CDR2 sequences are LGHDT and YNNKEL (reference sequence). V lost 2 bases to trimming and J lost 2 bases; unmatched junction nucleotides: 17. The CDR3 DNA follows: TGTGCCAGCAGCCAACTATCAGAAGGGAGTCAGGGGGCAGCCTACGAGCAGTACTTC. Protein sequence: CASSQLSEGSQGAAYEQYF.

CDR3 coding DNA: TGTGCCAGCAGCCGAGAGGGAGGGGTCACTGAAGCTTTCTTT. Translated: CASSREGGVTEAFF. The gene calls are TRBV3-1 (or the pseudogene TRBV3-2) and TRBJ1-1, with TRBD1 as a possible D gene (5 bases). The germline V and J ends were trimmed by 4 bases and 4 bases, with 13 bases remaining between them. The CDR3 loop spans 14 amino acids. Germline lookup yields CDR1 LGHDT and CDR2 YNNKEL (reference sequence).